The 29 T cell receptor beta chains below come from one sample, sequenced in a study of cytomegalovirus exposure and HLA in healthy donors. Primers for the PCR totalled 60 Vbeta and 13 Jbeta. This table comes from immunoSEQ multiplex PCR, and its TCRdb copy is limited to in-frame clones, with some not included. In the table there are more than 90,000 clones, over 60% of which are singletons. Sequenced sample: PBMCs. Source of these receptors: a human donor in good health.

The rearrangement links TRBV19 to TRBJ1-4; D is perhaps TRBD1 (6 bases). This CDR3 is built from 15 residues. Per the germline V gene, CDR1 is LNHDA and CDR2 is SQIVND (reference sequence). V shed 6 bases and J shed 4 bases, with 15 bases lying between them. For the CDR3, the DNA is TGTGCCAGTAGCCGAGGGCAGGGGCATAATGAAAAACTGTTTTTT. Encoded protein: CASSRGQGHNEKLFF.

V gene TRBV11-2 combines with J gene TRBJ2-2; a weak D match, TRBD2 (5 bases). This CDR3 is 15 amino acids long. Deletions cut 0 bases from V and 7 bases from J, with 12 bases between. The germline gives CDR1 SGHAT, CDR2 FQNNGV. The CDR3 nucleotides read TGTGCCAGCAGCTTAGAGACGGGTCGGGGCGGGGAGCTGTTTTTT. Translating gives CASSLETGRGGELFF.

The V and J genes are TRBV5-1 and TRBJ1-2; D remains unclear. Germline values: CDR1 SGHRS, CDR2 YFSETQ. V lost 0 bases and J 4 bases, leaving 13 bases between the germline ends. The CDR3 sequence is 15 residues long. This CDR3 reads CASSLAQARIYGYTF. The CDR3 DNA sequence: TGCGCCAGCAGCTTGGCGCAGGCCAGGATCTATGGCTACACCTTC.

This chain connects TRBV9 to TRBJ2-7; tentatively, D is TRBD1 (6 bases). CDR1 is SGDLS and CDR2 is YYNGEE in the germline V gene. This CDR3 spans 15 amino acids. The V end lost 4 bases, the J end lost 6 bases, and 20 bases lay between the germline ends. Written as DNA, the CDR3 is TGTGCCAGCAGCATCACAGGGTTGGGTTCGGGCGAGCAGTACTTC. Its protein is CASSITGLGSGEQYF. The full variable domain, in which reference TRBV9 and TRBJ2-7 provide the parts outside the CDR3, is DSGVTQTPKHLITATGQRVTLRCSPRSGDLSVYWYQQSLDQGLQFLIQYYNGEERAKGNILERFSAQQFPDLHSELNLSSLELGDSALYFCASSITGLGSGEQYFGPGTRLTVT.

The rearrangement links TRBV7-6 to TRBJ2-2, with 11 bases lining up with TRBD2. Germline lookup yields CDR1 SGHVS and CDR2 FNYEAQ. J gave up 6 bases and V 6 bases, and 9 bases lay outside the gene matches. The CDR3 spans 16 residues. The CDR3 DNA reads TGTGCCAGCAGGGGGAGACTAGCGGGATTGGCCGGGGAGCTGTTTTTT. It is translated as CASRGRLAGLAGELFF.

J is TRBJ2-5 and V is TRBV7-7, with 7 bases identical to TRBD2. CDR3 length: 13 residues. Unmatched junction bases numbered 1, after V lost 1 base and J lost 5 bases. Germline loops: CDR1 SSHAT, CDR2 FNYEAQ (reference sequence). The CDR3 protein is CASSLVGGETQYF. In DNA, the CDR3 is TGTGCCAGCAGCTTAGTGGGGGGGGAGACCCAGTACTTC.

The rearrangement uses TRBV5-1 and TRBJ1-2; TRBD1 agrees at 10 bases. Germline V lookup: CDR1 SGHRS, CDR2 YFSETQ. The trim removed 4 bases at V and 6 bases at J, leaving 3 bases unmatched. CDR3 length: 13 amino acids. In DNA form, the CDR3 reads TGCGCCAGCAGCCTTGGGACAGGGGATGGCTACACCTTC. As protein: CASSLGTGDGYTF.

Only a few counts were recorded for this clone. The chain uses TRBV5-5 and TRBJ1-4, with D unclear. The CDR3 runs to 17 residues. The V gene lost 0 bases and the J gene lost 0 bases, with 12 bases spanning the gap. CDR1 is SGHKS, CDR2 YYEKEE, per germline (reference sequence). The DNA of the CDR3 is TGTGCCAGCAGCTTGGCTGGCGGATCCGCAACTAATGAAAAACTGTTTTTT. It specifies CASSLAGGSATNEKLFF.

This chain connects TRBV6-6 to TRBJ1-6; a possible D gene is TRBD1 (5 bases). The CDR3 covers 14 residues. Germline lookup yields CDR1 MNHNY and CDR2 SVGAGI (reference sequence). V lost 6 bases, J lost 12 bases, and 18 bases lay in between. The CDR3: CASSYLGQVEPLHF. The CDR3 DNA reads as TGTGCCAGCAGCTACCTGGGGCAGGTGGAACCCCTCCACTTT.

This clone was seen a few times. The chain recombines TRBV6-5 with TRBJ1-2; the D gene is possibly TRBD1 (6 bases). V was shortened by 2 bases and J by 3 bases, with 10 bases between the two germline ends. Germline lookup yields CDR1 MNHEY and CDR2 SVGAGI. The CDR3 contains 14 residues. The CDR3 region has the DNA TGTGCCAGCAGTTACGACAGGTTTTACTATGGCTACACCTTC. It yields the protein CASSYDRFYYGYTF.

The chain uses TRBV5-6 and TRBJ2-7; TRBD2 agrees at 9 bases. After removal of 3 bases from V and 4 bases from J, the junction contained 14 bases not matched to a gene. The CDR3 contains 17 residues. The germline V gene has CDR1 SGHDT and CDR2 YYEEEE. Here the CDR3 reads CASSSLGRREGSYEQYF. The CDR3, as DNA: TGTGCCAGCAGCTCCCTGGGGAGGCGGGAGGGATCTTACGAGCAGTACTTC.

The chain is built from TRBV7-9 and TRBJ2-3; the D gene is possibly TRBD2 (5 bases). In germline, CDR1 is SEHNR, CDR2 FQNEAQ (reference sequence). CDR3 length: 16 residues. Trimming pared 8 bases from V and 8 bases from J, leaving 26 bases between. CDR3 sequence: CASSQGSRGGIGTQYF. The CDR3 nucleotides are TGTGCCAGCTCCCAAGGGTCACGGGGTGGGATAGGTACGCAGTATTTT. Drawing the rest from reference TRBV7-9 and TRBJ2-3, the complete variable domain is DTGVSQNPRHKITKRGQNVTFRCDPISEHNRLYWYRQTLGQGPEFLTYFQNEAQLEKSRLLSDRFSAERPKGSFSTLEIQRTEQGDSAMYLCASSQGSRGGIGTQYFGPGTRLTVL.

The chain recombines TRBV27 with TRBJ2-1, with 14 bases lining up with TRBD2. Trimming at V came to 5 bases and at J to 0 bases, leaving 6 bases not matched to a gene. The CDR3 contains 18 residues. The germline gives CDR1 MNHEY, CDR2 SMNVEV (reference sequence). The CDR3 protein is CASSVTSGRASSYNEQFF. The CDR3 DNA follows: TGTGCCAGCAGTGTGACTAGCGGGAGGGCTAGCTCCTACAATGAGCAGTTCTTC.

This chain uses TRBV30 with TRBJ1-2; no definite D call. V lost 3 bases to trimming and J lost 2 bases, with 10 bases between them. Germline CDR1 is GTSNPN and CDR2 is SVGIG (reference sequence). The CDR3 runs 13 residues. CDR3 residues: CAWSRGGNYGYTF. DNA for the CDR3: TGTGCCTGGAGCCGCGGAGGGAACTATGGCTACACCTTC.

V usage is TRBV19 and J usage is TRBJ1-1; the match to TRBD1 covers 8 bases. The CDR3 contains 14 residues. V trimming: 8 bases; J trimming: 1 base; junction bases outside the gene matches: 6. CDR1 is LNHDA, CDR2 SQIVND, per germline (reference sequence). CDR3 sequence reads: CASRTGMGNTEAFF. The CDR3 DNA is TGTGCCAGTCGGACAGGGATGGGGAACACTGAAGCTTTCTTT.

CDR3 sequence: CASSSLTGRSVSYGYTF. CDR3 nucleotides: TGTGCCAGCAGCTCCCTGACAGGAAGGAGTGTATCCTATGGCTACACCTTC. The chain couples TRBV11-2 to TRBJ1-2, with D possibly matching TRBD1 (6 bases). Per germline, CDR1 SGHAT and CDR2 FQNNGV. Between the trimmed V and J ends, which lost 4 bases and 4 bases, there was a span of 22 bases. This CDR3 has 17 amino acids.

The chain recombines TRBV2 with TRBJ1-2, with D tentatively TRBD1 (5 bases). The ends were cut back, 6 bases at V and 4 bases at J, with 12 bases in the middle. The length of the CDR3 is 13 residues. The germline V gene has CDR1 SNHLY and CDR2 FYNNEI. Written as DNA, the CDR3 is TGTGCCAGCAGATGGACGGGGGGCTATGGCTACACCTTC. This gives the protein CASRWTGGYGYTF.

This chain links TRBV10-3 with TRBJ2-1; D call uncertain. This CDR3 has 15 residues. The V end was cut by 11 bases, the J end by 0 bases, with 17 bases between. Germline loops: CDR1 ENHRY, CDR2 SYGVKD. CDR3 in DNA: TGTGCCTCACACGAGACAACCTCCTCCTACAATGAGCAGTTCTTC. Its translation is CASHETTSSYNEQFF.

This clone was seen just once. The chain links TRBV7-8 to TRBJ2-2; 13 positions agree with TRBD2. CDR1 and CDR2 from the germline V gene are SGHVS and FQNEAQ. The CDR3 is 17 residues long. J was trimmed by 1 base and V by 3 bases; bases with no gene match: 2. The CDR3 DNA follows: TGTGCCAGCAGCTTGGGGACTAGCGGGATGAACACCGGGGAGCTGTTTTTT. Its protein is CASSLGTSGMNTGELFF. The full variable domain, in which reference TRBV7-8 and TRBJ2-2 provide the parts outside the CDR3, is GAGVSQSPRYKVAKRGQDVALRCDPISGHVSLFWYQQALGQGPEFLTYFQNEAQLDKSGLPSDRFFAERPEGSVSTLKIQRTQQEDSAVYLCASSLGTSGMNTGELFFGEGSRLTVL.

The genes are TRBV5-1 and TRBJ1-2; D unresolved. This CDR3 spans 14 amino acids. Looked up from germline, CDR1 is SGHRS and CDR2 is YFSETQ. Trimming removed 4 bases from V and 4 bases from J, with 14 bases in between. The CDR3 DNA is TGCGCCAGCAGCCGTCCTGGAGCGGGCTATGGCTACACCTTC. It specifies CASSRPGAGYGYTF.

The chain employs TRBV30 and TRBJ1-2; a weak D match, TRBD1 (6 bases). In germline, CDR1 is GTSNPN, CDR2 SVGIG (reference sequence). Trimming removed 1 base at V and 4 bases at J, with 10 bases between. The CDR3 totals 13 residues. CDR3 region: CAWSEDRIYGYTF. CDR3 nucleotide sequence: TGTGCCTGGAGTGAAGACAGGATCTATGGCTACACCTTC.

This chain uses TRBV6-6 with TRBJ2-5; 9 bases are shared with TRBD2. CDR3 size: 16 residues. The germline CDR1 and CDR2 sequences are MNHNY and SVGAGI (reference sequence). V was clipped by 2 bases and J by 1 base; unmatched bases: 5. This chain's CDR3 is CASSYRSGGFQETQYF. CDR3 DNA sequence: TGTGCCAGCAGTTACAGGAGCGGGGGGTTCCAAGAGACCCAGTACTTC.

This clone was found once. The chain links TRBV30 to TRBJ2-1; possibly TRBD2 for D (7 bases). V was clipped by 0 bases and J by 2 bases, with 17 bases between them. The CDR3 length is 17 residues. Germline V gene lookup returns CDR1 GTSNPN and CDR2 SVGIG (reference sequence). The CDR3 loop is CAWSVRGRGYTYNEQFF. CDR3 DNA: TGTGCCTGGAGTGTCCGGGGGCGGGGGTACACCTACAATGAGCAGTTCTTC.

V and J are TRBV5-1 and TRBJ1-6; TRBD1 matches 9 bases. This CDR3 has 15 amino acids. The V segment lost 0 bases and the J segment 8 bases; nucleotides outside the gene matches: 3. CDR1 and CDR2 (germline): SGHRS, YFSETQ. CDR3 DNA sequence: TGCGCCAGCAGCTTGGACAGGACAGGGGATTCACCCCTCCACTTT. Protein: CASSLDRTGDSPLHF.

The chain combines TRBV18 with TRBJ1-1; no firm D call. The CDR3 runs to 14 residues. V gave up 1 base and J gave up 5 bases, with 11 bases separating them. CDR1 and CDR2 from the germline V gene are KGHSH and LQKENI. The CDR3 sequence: CASSPRSGMTEAFF. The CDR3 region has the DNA TGTGCCAGCTCACCACGTTCAGGTATGACTGAAGCTTTCTTT.

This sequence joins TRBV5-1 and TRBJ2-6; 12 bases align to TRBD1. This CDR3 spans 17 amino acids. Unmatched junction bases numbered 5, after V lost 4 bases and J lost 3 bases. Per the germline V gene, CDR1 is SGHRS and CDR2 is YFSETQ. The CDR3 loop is CASSPGQGALGANVLTF. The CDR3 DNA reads TGCGCCAGCAGCCCGGGACAGGGGGCGCTTGGGGCCAACGTCCTGACTTTC.

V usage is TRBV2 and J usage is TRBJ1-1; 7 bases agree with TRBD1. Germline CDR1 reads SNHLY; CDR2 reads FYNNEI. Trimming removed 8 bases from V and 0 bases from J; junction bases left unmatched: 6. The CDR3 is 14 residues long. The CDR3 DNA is TGTGCCAGCGGGGTTGGACAGGTGAACACTGAAGCTTTCTTT. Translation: CASGVGQVNTEAFF.

CDR3 sequence: CATGDGSMNTEAFF. CDR3 DNA sequence: TGTGCCACGGGGGACGGAAGTATGAACACTGAAGCTTTCTTT. The chain carries TRBV5-4 and TRBJ1-1; a weak D match, TRBD1 (5 bases). This CDR3 comprises 14 residues. CDR1 is SGHNT, CDR2 YYREEE, per germline (reference sequence). The V end was cut by 9 bases, the J end by 0 bases, with 15 bases between. Full variable domain (remainder filled in from reference TRBV5-4 and TRBJ1-1): ETGVTQSPTHLIKTRGQQVTLRCSSQSGHNTVSWYQQALGQGPQFIFQYYREEENGRGNFPPRFSGLQFPNYSSELNVNALELDDSALYLCATGDGSMNTEAFFGQGTRLTVV.

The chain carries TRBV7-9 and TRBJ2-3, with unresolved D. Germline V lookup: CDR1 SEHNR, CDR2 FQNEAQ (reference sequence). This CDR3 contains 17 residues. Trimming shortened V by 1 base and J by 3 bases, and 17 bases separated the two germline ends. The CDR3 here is CASSLGAVSSLTDTQYF. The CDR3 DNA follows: TGTGCCAGCAGCTTAGGGGCCGTATCATCCCTTACAGATACGCAGTATTTT.